What follows describes a single TCR beta chain. Two replicates per tumor sample, mostly from about 5.2 ug of genomic DNA. Data came from immunoSEQ multiplex PCR; TCRdb stores just in-frame clones and leaves some out. The profile covers tens of thousands of clones, with over 35% appearing a single time and around 40% taken by the ten largest. Time point here: after neoadjuvant nivolumab, at surgical resection. The V and J ends lost 2 bases and 7 bases respectively, with 9 bases between them. CDR1 and CDR2 (germline): SGHAT, FQNNGV. The CDR3 extends over 13 amino acids. This entry comes from a study of neoadjuvant anti-PD-1 for oral cavity cancer. Study at large: Patients without progression received a fourth nivolumab dose around day 43, then surgical resection on days 50-56.

This receptor was identified in a person aged 40 to 85 with oral cavity squamous cell carcinoma. The starting material was tumor tissue, obtained after nivolumab (anti-PD-1) treatment. The gene calls are TRBV11-2 and TRBJ2-4, with D perhaps TRBD1 or TRBD2 (5 bases each). The CDR3 loop is CASSLSRDNIQYF. Written as DNA, the CDR3 is TGTGCCAGCAGCTTATCACGGGACAACATTCAGTACTTC.